This T cell receptor (beta chain) was identified during a study of T and B cells in COVID-19 patients. TRB rearrangements were amplified by multiplex PCR with BIOMED2 TRB-A/B primers. TCRdb analysed the multiplex PCR reads with MiXCR anew, one entry per CDR3 protein. This sample carries 6,500 to 10,000 distinct CDR3 sequences, about 28% of them seen once, and the ten largest clones take approximately 15%. Blood genomic DNA input for TRB amplification was roughly 220-500 ng. The junction had 8 bases not matched to a gene; V was cut back by 6 bases and J by 9 bases. Germline values: CDR1 ENHRY, CDR2 SYGVKD. The CDR3 extends over 15 amino acids. Whole-study findings and limits: No sequencing was yet done of CD4+, regulatory or CD8+ subsets, or of SARS-CoV-2-responsive or tetramer+ sorted cells. Blood from mildly ill patients while symptomatic, and early samples from severe cases, were scarce.

There are a few counts of this clonotype. Its antigen is unknown. Sequenced: blood. The sequence derives from a human donor with active COVID-19. The chain is built from TRBV10-3 and TRBJ1-6; 10 nucleotides align to TRBD1. CDR3 protein: CAISPGTGVGSPLHF. In DNA form, the CDR3 reads TGTGCCATCAGCCCCGGGACAGGGGTCGGTTCACCCCTCCACTTT.